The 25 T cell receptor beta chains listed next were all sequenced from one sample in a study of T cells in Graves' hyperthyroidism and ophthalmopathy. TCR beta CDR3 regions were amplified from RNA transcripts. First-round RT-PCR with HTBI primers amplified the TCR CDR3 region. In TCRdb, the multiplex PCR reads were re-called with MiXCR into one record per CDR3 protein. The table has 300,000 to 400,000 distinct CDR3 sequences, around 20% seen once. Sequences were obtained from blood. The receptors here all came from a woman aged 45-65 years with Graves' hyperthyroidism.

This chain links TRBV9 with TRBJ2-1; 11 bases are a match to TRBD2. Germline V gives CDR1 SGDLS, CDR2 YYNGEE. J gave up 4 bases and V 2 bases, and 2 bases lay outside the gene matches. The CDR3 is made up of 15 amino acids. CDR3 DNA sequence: TGTGCCAGCAGCGTGGGACTAGCGGAGTACAATGAGCAGTTCTTC. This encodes CASSVGLAEYNEQFF.

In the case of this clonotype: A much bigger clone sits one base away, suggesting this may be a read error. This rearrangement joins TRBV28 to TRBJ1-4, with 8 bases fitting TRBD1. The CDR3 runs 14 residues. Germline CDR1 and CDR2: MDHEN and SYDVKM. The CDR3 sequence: CASRSTGGIEELFF. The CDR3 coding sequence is TGTGCCAGCAGATCTACAGGGGGTATTGAAGAACTGTTTTTT.

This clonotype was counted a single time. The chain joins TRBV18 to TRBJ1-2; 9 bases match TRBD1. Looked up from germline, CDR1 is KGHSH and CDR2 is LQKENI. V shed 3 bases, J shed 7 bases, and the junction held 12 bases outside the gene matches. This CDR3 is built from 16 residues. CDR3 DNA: TGTGCCAGCTCACCTGCCCTTCCCGGGACAGGGAGTGGCTACACCTTC. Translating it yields CASSPALPGTGSGYTF.

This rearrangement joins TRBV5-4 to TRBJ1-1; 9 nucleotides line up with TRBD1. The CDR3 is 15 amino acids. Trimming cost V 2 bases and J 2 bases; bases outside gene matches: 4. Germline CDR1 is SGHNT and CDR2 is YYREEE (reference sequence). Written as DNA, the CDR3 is TGTGCCAGCAGCTTCGACAGGGGGTTAAACACTGAAGCTTTCTTT. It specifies CASSFDRGLNTEAFF.

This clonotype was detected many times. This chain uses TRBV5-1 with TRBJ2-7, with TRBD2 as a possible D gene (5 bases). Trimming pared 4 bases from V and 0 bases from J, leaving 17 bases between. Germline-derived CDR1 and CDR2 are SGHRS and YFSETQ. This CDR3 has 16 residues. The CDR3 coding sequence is TGCGCCAGCAGCGGAAGTAGGAGGTCGAGCTCCTACGAGCAGTACTTC. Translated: CASSGSRRSSSYEQYF.

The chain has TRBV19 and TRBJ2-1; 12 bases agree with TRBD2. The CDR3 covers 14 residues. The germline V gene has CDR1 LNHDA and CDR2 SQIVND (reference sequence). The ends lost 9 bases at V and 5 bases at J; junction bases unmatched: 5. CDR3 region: CASHTSGRNNEQFF. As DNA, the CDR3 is TGTGCCAGCCATACTAGCGGGAGGAACAATGAGCAGTTCTTC.

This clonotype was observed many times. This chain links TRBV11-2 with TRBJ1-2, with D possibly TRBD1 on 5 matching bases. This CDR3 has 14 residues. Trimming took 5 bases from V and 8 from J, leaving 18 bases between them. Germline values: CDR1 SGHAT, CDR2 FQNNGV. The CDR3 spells CASSPDFGATGYTF. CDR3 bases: TGTGCCAGCAGCCCCGACTTTGGGGCGACGGGCTACACCTTC.

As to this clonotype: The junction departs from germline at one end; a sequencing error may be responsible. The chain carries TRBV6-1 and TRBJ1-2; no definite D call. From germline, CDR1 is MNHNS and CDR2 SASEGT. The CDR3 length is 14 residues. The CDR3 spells CSSSRDTANYGYTF. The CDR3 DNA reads TGTTCCAGCAGCCGCGATACAGCTAACTATGGCTACACCTTC.

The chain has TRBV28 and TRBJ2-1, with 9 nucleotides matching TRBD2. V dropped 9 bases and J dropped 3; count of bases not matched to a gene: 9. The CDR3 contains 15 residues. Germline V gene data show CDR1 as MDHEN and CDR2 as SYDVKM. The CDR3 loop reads CASTDGTSIYNEQFF. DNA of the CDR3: TGTGCCAGTACCGATGGGACTAGCATCTACAATGAGCAGTTCTTC.

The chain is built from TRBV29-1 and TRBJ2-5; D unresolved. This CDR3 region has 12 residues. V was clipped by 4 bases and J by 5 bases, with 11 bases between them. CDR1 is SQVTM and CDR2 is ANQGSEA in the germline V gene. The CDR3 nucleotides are TGCAGCGTTGGGCCGAAGGCGGAGACCCAGTACTTC. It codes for CSVGPKAETQYF.

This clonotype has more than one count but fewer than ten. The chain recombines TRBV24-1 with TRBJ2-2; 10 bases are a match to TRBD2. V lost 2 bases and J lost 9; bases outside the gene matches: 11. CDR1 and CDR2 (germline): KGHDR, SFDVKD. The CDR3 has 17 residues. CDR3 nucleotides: TGTGCCACCAGTGATTCCGCCCTTAGCGGGAGGACCAGGGAGCTGTTTTTT. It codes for CATSDSALSGRTRELFF.

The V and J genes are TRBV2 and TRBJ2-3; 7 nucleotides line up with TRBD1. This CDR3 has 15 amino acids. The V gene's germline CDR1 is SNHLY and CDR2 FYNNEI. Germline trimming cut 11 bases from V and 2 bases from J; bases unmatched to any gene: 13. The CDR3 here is CAARARDRHTDTQYF. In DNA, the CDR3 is TGTGCCGCAAGGGCCAGGGACAGACACACAGATACGCAGTATTTT.

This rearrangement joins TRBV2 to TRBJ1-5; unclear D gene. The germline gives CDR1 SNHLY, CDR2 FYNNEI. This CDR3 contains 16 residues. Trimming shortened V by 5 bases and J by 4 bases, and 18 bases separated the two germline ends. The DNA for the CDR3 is TGTGCCAGCAGTCGGGTGGCCTCAACGAGGAATCAGCCCCAGCATTTT. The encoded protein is CASSRVASTRNQPQHF.

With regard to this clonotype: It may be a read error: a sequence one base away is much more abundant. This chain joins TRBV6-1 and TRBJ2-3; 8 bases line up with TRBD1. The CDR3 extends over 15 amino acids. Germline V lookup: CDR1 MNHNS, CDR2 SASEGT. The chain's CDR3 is CAGSEQGARTDTQYF. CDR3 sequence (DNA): TGTGCCGGCAGTGAGCAGGGGGCGCGCACAGATACGCAGTATTTT.

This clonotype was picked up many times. The CDR3 DNA reads as TGTGCCATCAGTGAGACAGGGATCTATGGCTACACCTTC. Protein: CAISETGIYGYTF. The J gene is TRBJ1-2, the V gene TRBV10-3; TRBD1 is a possible D gene (6 bases). There are 13 residues in the CDR3. Germline assignment: CDR1 ENHRY and CDR2 SYGVKD. Trimming removed 2 bases at V and 4 bases at J, with 8 bases between.

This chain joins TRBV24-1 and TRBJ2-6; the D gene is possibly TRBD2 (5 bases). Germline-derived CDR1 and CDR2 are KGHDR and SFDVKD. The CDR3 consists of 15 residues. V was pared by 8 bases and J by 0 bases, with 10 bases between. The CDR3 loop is CATNQTSSGANVLTF. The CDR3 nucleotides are TGTGCCACCAACCAAACTAGCTCTGGGGCCAACGTCCTGACTTTC.

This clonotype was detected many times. For the CDR3, the DNA is TGCAGTGCTGACGGACAGGTGGGTTCCGAGCAGTACTTC. This encodes CSADGQVGSEQYF. This sequence joins TRBV20-1 and TRBJ2-7; 7 bases fit TRBD1. With 5 bases clipped from V and 6 bases from J, the junction kept 10 bases outside the gene matches. This CDR3 contains 13 residues. Germline CDR1 and CDR2: DFQATT and SNEGSKA (reference sequence).

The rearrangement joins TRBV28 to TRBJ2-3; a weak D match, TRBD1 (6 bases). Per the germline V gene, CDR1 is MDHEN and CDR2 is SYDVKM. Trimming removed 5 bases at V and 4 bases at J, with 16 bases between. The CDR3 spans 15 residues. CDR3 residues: CASSPFETGSDTQYF. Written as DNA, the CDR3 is TGTGCCAGCAGTCCCTTCGAGACAGGTTCAGATACGCAGTATTTT.

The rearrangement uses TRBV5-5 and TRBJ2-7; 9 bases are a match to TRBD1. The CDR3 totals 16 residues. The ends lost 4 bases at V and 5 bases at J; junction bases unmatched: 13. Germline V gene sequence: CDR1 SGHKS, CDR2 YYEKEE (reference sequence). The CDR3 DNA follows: TGTGCCAGCAGCCCCGGGGGACAGGGCAGTTTGAACGAGCAGTACTTC. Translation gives CASSPGGQGSLNEQYF.

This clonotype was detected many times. The CDR3 sequence: CASSETSGRVHEQYF. The CDR3 region has the DNA TGTGCCAGCAGTGAGACTAGCGGGAGGGTCCACGAGCAGTACTTC. The chain combines TRBV12-3 or TRBV12-4 with TRBJ2-7; 14 bases agree with TRBD2. This CDR3 region has 15 residues. V lost 5 bases and J lost 5; bases outside the gene matches: 5.

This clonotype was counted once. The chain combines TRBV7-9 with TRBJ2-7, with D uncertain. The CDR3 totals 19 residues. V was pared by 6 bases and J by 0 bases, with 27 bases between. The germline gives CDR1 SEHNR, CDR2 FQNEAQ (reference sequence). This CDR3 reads CASRRTDRRVTENSYEQYF. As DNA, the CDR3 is TGTGCCAGCAGGCGCACCGACCGTCGGGTTACGGAGAACTCCTACGAGCAGTACTTC.

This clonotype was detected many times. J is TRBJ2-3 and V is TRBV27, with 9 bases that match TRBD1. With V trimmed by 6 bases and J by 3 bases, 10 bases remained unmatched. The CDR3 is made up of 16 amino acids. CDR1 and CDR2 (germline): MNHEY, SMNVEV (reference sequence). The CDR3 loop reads CASSPSPGTGTDTQYF. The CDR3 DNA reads TGTGCCAGCAGCCCCTCACCAGGGACAGGGACAGATACGCAGTATTTT.

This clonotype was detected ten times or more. CDR3 sequence (DNA): TGTGCCAGCAGTTTCGCTCCATTCTCAGCCCCCTATAATTCACCCCTCCACTTT. Amino acid sequence: CASSFAPFSAPYNSPLHF. This rearrangement joins TRBV12-3 or TRBV12-4 to TRBJ1-6; no clear D gene. The V gene lost 3 bases and the J gene lost 2 bases, with 17 bases spanning the gap. The CDR3 is made up of 18 amino acids.

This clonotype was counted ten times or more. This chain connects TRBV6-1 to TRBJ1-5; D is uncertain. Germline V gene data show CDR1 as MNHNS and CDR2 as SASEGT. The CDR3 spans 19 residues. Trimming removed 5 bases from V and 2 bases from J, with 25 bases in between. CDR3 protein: CASSPSLRAGSRRNQPQHF. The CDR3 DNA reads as TGTGCCAGCAGTCCAAGCCTGCGAGCGGGGTCGAGGCGCAATCAGCCCCAGCATTTT.

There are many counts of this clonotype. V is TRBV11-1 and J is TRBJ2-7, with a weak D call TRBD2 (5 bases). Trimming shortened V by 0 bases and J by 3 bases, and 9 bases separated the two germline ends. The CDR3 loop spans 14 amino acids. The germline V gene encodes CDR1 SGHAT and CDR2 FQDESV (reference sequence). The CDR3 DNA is TGTGCCAGCAGCTTAGCGGGAGACCTCTACGAGCAGTACTTC. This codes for CASSLAGDLYEQYF. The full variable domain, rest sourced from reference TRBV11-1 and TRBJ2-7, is EAEVAQSPRYKITEKSQAVAFWCDPISGHATLYWYRQILGQGPELLVQFQDESVVDDSQLPKDRFSAERLKGVDSTLKIQPAELGDSAMYLCASSLAGDLYEQYFGPGTRLTVT.